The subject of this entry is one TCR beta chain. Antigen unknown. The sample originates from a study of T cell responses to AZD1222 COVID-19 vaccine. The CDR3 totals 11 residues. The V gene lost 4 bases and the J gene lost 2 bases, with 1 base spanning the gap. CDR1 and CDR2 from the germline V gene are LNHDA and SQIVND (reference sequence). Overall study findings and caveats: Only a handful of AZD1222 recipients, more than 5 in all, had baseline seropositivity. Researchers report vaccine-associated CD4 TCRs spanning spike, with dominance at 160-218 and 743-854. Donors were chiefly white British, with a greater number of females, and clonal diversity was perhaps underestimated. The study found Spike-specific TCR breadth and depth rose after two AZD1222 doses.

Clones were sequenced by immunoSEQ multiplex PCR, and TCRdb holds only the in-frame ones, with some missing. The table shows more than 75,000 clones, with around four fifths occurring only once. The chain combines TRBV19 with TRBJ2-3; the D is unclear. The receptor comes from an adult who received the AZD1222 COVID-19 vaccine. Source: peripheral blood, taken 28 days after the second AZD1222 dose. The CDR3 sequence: CASSNTDTQYF. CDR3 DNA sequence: TGTGCCAGTAGTAACACAGATACGCAGTATTTT.